Listed below are T cell receptor beta chains from one sample, sequenced in a study of blood T cell repertoires in COVID-19. Sequencing was performed with immunoSEQ multiplex PCR; in TCRdb, only in-frame clones are kept and a portion is missing. The sample gives about 230,000 clones, approximately 80% of which show up once; around 6.8% is in the top ten. Sequencing was performed on peripheral blood. The source is a woman in her 50s with acute or convalescent COVID-19. The CDR3 runs from the conserved cysteine through the conserved F or W. Each record gives: clone size, V gene, J gene, D gene, CDR3 DNA, CDR3 protein. D genes are given only for firm matches. Not all rows give a size; the values are once, few, many and, for expanded clones, a class.

>NA|TRBV6-4|TRBJ1-6|TRBD1
TGTGCCAGCAGTGACTCTTGGACAGGGAATTCACCCCTCCACTTT
CASSDSWTGNSPLHF
>NA|TRBV7-8|TRBJ2-1|TRBD1
TGTGCCAGCAGCTCATCGCCCGGACAGGGGGCAAACAATGAGCAGTTCTTC
CASSSSPGQGANNEQFF
>NA|TRBV19|TRBJ2-6|TRBD1
TGTGCCAGTAGTGGAGGACAGGGCCTCTTCTCTGGGGCCAACGTCCTGACTTTC
CASSGGQGLFSGANVLTF
>NA|TRBV4-1|TRBJ2-5|TRBD1
TGCGCCAGCAGCCAAGGCAGGGGGATCCAAGAGACCCAGTACTTC
CASSQGRGIQETQYF
>NA|TRBV19|TRBJ2-1|TRBD2
TGTGCCAGTAGTATTCTACTAGCGGGCGACAATGAGCAGTTCTTC
CASSILLAGDNEQFF
>NA|TRBV11-2|TRBJ2-7|NA
TGTGCCAGCAGCCCGTTACGGGACAACCTAAAGAGGCAGTACTTC
CASSPLRDNLKRQYF
>once|TRBV30|TRBJ2-5|NA
TGTGCCTGGGGGGGGTTTGCGGGAACCCCAGAGACCCAGTACTTC
CAWGGFAGTPETQYF
>few|TRBV5-5|TRBJ1-4|TRBD1
TGTGCCAGCAGCGAGTACAGGGGTTCGACTAATGAAAAACTGTTTTTT
CASSEYRGSTNEKLFF
>NA|TRBV6-5|TRBJ2-1|NA
TGTGCCAGCAGTTGGGGGGGCAGCTACAATGAGCAGTTCTTC
CASSWGGSYNEQFF
>NA|TRBV7-2|TRBJ2-3|NA
TGTGCCAGCAGCTCCGCGGGGTTTATCACAGATACGCAGTATTTT
CASSSAGFITDTQYF
>NA|TRBV9|TRBJ1-1|TRBD1
TGTGCCAGCAGCCAGGGGGCGGTGAACACTGAAGCTTTCTTT
CASSQGAVNTEAFF